This TCR beta chain was sequenced for a study of cytotoxic CD8 clonotypes in ibrutinib-treated CLL listed by TCRdb under 2021. Regarding the research as a whole: The cohort was composed of 11 relapsed/refractory and fewer than 16 treatment-naive patients; IGHV unmutated status was identified in fewer than 18 patients. Responses were partial in around 24 patients and complete in 2; after median approximately 66 months follow-up, roughly 15 stayed in remission and about 12 progressed. Response samples were obtained after a median of approximately 12 months of treatment, with a range of about 6 to 40 months. Samples averaged roughly 260,000 productive templates and 94,082 productive rearrangements. Of the 90 or so participants in the trial, 26 had longitudinal samples available. Cryopreserved peripheral blood mononuclear cells were obtained before treatment, at response, and at either sustained remission or disease progression. What the research found in general, with its limitations: Sampling times were not matched between patients in sustained remission and patients whose disease was progressing, and lymph node repertoires were not examined. Public clonotypes were rare and either contracted or stayed stable during treatment, and the rise in clonality at ibrutinib response reflected the expansion of private clonotypes. Baseline clonality exceeded that of age-matched healthy donors and correlated strongly with circulating CD8+ T-cell counts. An increase in clonality was observed at ibrutinib response, with clonality remaining stable during sustained remission and falling back toward baseline at progression.

Trimming takes 6 bases from V and 2 bases from J, and the germline ends sit 15 bases apart. The cysteine opens and the phenylalanine closes a CDR3 of 15 amino acids. CDR3 DNA only is kept here, 45 bases in frame from base 1. The germline V gene provides CDR1 MDHEN and CDR2 SYDVKM. Approximately 2 micrograms of genomic DNA were extracted from cryopreserved PBMCs for TCR beta library preparation. Longitudinal blood samples from CLL patients on ibrutinib monotherapy underwent high-throughput TCR beta sequencing. The patients were enrolled in a single-center, open-label phase 2 trial of ibrutinib monotherapy. Each clonotype received, on average, around 9.6x coverage in deep resolution sequencing performed on a MiSeq, where the target depth lay between 1 in 1 million and 1 in 200,000 T cells. The immunoSEQ hsTCRB Kit was used to generate TCR beta libraries. On the authors' methods: The data were analyzed with ImmunoSEQ Analyzer and ImmunoSEQ Data Assistant, and V, D and J gene assignments followed IMGT definitions. Clonality, which ranges from 0 to 1, was calculated by subtracting the normalized Shannon entropy of productive rearrangement frequencies from one. Only overrepresented clonotypes making up at least 0.05% of the repertoire of each patient were included in the public clonotype analysis. About a dozen age-matched healthy donor repertoires from immuneACCESS served as clonality controls. The table was pulled from immuneACCESS by TCRdb, which kept in-frame rearrangements only. Such tables lose some clones; where checked, under half of the loss comes from unresolved V genes, and the rest has no known cause. That table furnishes V, J and clone size, whereas the DNA furnished D and trimming. The sample table contains tens of thousands of clones; only one count was recorded for around 72% of them. The biggest ten clones account for roughly 7.6% of the sample.

This clone is described as medium-sized (0.01 to 0.1%). It has no known antigen specificity. The input lacks base qualities; no much larger clone sits a single base away. The TCR sequence derives from a human donor with chronic lymphocytic leukemia. The chain is encoded by TRBV28 joined to TRBJ2-3, with the D gene too uncertain to name. The source was PBMCs, collected before ibrutinib treatment. CDR3 region: CASRTDSSPTDTQYF. The DNA sequence is TGTGCCAGCAGGACCGATAGCTCCCCCACAGATACGCAGTATTTT.